The TCR beta chain under discussion was sequenced for a study of Ad26.COV2.S vaccination and SARS-CoV-2 variants. Turning to the study itself: Within the COV1001 Ad26.COV2.S trial arm, the donor was enrolled. Administration of Ad26.COV2.S was intramuscular, either once or twice 56 days apart.

The V gene's germline CDR1 is KGHSH and CDR2 LQKENI. The length of the CDR3 is 13 residues. The ends were cut back, 2 bases at V and 2 bases at J, with 5 bases in the middle. Treatment of the sample: some 19 received Ad26.COV2.S at low or high dose, single or two shots; a few received placebo; per-sample allocation not given. Day 63 after the first vaccine or placebo injection was the time point for sampling. Aged 18-55 years, donor was enrolled in Boston in 2020. TCRdb's table, derived via immunoSEQ multiplex PCR, lists solely in-frame clones and lacks some. The sample has about 350,000 clones, 88% seen once.

The sequenced sample was peripheral blood, obtained in a trial of Ad26.COV2.S vaccine versus placebo. V gene TRBV18 combines with J gene TRBJ2-3; unclear D gene. This sequence was found in a person aged 18-65 years who received the Ad26.COV2.S COVID-19 vaccine or a placebo. The CDR3 sequence is CASSPDITDTQYF. The CDR3, as DNA: TGTGCCAGCTCACCAGACATCACAGATACGCAGTATTTT.